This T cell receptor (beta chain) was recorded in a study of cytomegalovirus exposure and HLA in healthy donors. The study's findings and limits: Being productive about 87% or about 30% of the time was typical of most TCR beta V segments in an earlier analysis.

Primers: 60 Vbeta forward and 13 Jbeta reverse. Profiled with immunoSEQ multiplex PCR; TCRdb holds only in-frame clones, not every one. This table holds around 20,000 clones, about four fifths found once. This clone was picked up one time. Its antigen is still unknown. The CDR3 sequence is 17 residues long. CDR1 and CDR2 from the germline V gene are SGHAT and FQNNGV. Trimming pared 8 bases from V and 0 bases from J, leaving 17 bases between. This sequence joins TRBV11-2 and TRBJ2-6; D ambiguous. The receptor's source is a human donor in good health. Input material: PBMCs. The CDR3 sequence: CASPRGSLSSGANVLTF. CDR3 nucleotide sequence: TGTGCCAGCCCGCGAGGCAGTCTTTCCTCTGGGGCCAACGTCCTGACTTTC.